These T cell receptor beta chains were read from a single sample in a study of shared clonotypes between healthy human individuals. Method: immunoSEQ multiplex PCR; TCRdb's copy keeps in-frame clones and lacks some. The table lists over 800,000 clones, approximately 92% of them singletons, with around 24% in the top ten. The sample comprised naive CD8+ T cells sorted from blood. These receptors were taken from a young man in good health. CDR3s include the opening cysteine and the closing phenylalanine or tryptophan. D genes are given only for firm matches.

j_call	d_call	v_call	cdr3_nt	cdr3_aa
TRBJ2-1	TRBD2	TRBV28	TGTGCCAGCAGTCCCCCGACTAGCGGGGTGTACAATGAGCAGTTCTTC	CASSPPTSGVYNEQFF
TRBJ2-7	TRBD1	TRBV29-1	TGCAGCGTTGAGGACAGGTCAAGCTCCTACGAGCAGTACTTC	CSVEDRSSSYEQYF
TRBJ2-2	TRBD1	TRBV9	TGTGCCAGCAGCCCCCGACAGGGCAACACCGGGGAGCTGTTTTTT	CASSPRQGNTGELFF
TRBJ2-7	TRBD2	TRBV2	TGTGCCATCCCCGGCCTAGCGGGAGCACAGTACTTC	CAIPGLAGAQYF
TRBJ2-7	.	TRBV27	TGTGCCAGCAGTCCAGGGGTTTCGTCCTACGAGCAGTACTTC	CASSPGVSSYEQYF
TRBJ2-2	.	TRBV7-9	TGTGCCAGCAGCTTAGCGGATTGGAGCTTTTTT	CASSLADWSFF
TRBJ2-7	.	TRBV5-6	TGTGCCAGCCCCGAAGGGTGCAACGAGCAGTACTTC	CASPEGCNEQYF
TRBJ1-5	.	TRBV4-1	TGCGCCAGCAGCCAAGTGGCAGGGGGCAATCAGCCCCAGCATTTT	CASSQVAGGNQPQHF
TRBJ1-5	.	TRBV19	TGTGCCAGTAGTCTCCGGGACTCCTGGCCCCAGCATTTT	CASSLRDSWPQHF
TRBJ1-2	TRBD1	TRBV7-9	TGTGCCAGCAGCTTAGGGGACAGGGGAAGAGGCTACACCTTC	CASSLGDRGRGYTF
TRBJ1-2	.	TRBV6-5	TGTGCCAGCAGAGGGACTAACTATGGCTACACCTTC	CASRGTNYGYTF